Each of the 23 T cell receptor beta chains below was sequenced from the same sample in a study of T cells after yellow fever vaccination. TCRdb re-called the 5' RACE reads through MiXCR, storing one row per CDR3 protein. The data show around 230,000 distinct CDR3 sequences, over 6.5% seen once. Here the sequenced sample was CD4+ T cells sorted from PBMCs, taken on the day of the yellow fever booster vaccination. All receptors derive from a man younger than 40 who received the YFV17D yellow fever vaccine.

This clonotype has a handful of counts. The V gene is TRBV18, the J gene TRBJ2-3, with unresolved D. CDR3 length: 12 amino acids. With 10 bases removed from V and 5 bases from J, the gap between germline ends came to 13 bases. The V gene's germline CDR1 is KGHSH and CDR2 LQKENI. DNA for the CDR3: TGTGCCACCGCATTAGTTGAAGATACGCAGTATTTT. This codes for CATALVEDTQYF.

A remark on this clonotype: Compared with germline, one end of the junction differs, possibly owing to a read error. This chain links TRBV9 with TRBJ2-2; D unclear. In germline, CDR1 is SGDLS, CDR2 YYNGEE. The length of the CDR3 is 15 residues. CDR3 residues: CASSVAAVNTVELFF. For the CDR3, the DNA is TGTGCCAGCAGCGTAGCCGCTGTAAACACCGTGGAGCTGTTTTTT.

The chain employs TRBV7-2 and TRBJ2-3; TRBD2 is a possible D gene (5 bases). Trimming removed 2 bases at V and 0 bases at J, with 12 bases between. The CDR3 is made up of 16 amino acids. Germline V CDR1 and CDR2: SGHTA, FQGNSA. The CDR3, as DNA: TGTGCCAGCAGCTTACCCCTCCGGGGTAGCACAGATACGCAGTATTTT. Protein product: CASSLPLRGSTDTQYF.

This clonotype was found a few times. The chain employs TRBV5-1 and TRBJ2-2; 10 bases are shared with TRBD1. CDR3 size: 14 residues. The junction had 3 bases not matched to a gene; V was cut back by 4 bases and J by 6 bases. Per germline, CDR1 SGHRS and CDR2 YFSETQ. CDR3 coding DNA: TGCGCCAGCAGCAATGGACAGGGGGCCGGGGAGCTGTTTTTT. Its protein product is CASSNGQGAGELFF.

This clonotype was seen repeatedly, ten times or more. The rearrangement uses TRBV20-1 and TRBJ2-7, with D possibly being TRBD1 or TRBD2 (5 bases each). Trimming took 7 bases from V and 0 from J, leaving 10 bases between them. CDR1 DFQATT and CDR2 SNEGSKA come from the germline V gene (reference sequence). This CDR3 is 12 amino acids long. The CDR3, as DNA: TGCAGTGGACGAGGGACCTCCTACGAGCAGTACTTC. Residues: CSGRGTSYEQYF.

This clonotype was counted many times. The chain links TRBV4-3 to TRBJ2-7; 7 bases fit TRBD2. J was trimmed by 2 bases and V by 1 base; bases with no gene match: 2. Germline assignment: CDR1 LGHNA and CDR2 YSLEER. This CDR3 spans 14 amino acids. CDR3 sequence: CASSQAREAYEQYF. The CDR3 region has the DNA TGCGCCAGCAGCCAAGCTCGGGAGGCCTACGAGCAGTACTTC.

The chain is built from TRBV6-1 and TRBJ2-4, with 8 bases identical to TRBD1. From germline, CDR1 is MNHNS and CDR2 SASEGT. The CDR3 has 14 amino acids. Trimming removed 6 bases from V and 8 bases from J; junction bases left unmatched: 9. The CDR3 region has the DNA TGTGCCAGCAGCGAGGACAGGGTGATATACATTCAGTACTTC. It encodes CASSEDRVIYIQYF.

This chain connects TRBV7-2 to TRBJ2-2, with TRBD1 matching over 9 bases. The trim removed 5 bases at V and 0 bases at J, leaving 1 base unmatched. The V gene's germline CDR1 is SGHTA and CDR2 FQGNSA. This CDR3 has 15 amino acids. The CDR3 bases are TGTGCCAGCAGCCGACAGGGGGCGAACACCGGGGAGCTGTTTTTT. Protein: CASSRQGANTGELFF.

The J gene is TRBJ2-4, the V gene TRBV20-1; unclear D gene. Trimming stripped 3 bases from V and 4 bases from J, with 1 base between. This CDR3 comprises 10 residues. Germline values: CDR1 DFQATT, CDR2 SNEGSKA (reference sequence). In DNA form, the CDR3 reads TGCAGTGCTAGGAAAAACATTCAGTACTTC. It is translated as CSARKNIQYF.

Written as DNA, the CDR3 is TGCAGTGCTAGAGATGCGGGACAGCCCTACAATGAGCAGTTCTTC. This translates into CSARDAGQPYNEQFF. The genes are TRBV20-1 and TRBJ2-1; D might be TRBD1 (7 bases). The V end was cut by 0 bases, the J end by 2 bases, with 11 bases between. Looked up from germline, CDR1 is DFQATT and CDR2 is SNEGSKA (reference sequence). The length of the CDR3 is 15 residues.

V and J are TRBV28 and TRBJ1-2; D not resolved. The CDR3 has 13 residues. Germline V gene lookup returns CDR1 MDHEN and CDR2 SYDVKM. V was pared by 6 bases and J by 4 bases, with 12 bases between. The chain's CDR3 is CASSSLQSYGYTF. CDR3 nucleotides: TGTGCCAGCAGCAGCCTACAGAGCTATGGCTACACCTTC.

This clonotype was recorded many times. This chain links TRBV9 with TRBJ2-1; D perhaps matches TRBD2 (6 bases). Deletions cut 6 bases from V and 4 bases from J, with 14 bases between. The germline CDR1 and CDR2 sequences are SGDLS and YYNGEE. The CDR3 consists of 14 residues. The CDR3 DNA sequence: TGTGCCAGCAATGGGCGGGACCTATACAATGAGCAGTTCTTC. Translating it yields CASNGRDLYNEQFF.

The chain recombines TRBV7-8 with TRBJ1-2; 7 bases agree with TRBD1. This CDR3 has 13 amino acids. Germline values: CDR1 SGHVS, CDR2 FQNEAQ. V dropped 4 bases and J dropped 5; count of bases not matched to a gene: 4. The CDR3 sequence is CASSSPGGYGYTF. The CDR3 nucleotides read TGTGCCAGCAGCTCACCAGGGGGTTATGGCTACACCTTC. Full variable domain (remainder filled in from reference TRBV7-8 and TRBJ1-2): GAGVSQSPRYKVAKRGQDVALRCDPISGHVSLFWYQQALGQGPEFLTYFQNEAQLDKSGLPSDRFFAERPEGSVSTLKIQRTQQEDSAVYLCASSSPGGYGYTFGSGTRLTVV.

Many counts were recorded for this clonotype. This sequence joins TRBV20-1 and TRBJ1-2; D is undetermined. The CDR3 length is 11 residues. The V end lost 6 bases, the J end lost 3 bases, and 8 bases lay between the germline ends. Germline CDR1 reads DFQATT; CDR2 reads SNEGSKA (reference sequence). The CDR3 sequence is CSAGSYYGYTF. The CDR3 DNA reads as TGCAGTGCCGGCAGCTACTATGGCTACACCTTC.

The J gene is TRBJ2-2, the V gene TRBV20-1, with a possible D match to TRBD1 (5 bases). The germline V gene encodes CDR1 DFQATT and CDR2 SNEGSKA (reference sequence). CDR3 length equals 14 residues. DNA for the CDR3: TGCAGCCCAAGGGGCACCTCGAACACCGGGGAGCTGTTTTTT. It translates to CSPRGTSNTGELFF.

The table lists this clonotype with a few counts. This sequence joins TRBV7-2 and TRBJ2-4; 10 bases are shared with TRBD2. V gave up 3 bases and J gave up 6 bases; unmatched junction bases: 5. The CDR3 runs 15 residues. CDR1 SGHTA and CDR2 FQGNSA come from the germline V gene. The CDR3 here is CASSLALAGANIQYF. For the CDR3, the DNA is TGTGCCAGCAGCTTGGCCCTAGCGGGAGCAAACATTCAGTACTTC.

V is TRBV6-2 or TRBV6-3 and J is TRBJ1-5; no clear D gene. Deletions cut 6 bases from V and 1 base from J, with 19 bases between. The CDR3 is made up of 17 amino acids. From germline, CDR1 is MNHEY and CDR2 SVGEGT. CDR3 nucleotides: TGTGCCAGCAGCACGCTCGGTGGTTTTATGAGCAATCAGCCCCAGCATTTT. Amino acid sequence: CASSTLGGFMSNQPQHF.

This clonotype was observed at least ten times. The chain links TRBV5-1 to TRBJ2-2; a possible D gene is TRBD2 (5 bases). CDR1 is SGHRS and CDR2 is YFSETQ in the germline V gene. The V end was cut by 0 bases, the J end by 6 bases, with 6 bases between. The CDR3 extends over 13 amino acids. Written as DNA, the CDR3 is TGCGCCAGCAGCTTGGCGGAGGCCGGGGAGCTGTTTTTT. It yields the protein CASSLAEAGELFF.

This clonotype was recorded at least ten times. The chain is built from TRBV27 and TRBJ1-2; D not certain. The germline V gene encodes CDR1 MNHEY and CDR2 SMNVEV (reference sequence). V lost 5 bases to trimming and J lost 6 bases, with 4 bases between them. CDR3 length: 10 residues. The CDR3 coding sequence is TGTGCCAGCAGTCGACATGGCTACACCTTC. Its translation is CASSRHGYTF.

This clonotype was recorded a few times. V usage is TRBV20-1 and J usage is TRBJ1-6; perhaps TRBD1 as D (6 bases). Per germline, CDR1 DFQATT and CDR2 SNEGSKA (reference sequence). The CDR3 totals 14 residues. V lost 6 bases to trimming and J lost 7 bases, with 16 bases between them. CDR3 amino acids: CSAREGGVNSPLHF. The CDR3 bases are TGCAGTGCGCGAGAGGGGGGGGTGAATTCACCCCTCCACTTT.

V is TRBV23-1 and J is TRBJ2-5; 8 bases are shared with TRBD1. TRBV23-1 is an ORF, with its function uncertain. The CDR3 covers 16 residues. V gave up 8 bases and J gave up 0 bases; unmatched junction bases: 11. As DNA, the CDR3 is TGCGCCAGCCCCCTGACAGGGGACCCGTACCAAGAGACCCAGTACTTC. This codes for CASPLTGDPYQETQYF.

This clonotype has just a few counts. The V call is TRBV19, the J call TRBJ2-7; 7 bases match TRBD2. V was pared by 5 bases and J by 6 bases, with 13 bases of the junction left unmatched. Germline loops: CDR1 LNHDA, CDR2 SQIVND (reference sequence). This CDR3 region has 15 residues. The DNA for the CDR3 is TGTGCCAGTAGTGCCCTTGGCGGGAGTTACCTCGAGCAGTACTTC. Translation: CASSALGGSYLEQYF.

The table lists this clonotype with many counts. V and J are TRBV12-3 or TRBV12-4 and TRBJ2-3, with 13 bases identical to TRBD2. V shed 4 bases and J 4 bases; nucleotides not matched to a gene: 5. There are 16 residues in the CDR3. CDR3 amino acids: CASSSGLAGVSDTQYF. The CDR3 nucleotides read TGTGCCAGCAGTTCAGGACTAGCGGGAGTATCAGATACGCAGTATTTT.